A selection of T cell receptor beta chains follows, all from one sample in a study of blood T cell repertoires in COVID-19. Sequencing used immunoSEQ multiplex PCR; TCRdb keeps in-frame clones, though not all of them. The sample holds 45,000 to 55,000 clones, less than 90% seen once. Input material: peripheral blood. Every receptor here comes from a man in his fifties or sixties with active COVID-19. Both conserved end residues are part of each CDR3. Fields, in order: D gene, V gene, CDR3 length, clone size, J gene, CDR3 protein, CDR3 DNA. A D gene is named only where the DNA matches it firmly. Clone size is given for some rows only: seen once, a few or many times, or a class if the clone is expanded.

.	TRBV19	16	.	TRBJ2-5	CASSISQGGMLETQYF	TGTGCCAGTAGTATTTCGCAGGGGGGTATGTTGGAGACCCAGTACTTC
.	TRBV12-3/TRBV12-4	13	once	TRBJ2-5	CASSLWLQETQYF	TGTGCCAGCAGTTTGTGGCTGCAAGAGACCCAGTACTTC
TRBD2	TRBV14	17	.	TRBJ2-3	CASSGQPSGSFTDTQYF	TGTGCCAGCAGCGGACAGCCTAGCGGGAGTTTCACAGATACGCAGTATTTT
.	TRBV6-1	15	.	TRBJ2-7	CASSEFKTDFYEQYF	TGTGCCAGCAGTGAATTTAAGACAGACTTCTACGAGCAGTACTTC
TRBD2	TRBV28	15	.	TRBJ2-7	CASSLGNSGVYEQYF	TGTGCCAGCAGTTTAGGGAATAGCGGGGTCTACGAGCAGTACTTC
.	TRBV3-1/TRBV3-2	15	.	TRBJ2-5	CASSRPLALGETQYF	TGTGCCAGCAGCCGGCCACTGGCACTCGGGGAGACCCAGTACTTC
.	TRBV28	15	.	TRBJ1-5	CASSLGEAGNQPQHF	TGTGCCAGCAGTTTAGGGGAGGCAGGCAATCAGCCCCAGCATTTT
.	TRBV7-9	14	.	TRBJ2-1	CASSSIKGHSEQFF	TGTGCCAGCAGCTCGATAAAGGGACATTCTGAGCAGTTCTTC
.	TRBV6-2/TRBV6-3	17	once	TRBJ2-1	CASSYSLGDTHYNEQFF	TGTGCCAGCAGTTACTCGTTAGGGGACACGCACTACAATGAGCAGTTCTTC
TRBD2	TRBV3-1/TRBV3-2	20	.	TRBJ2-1	CASSQDRLGLAGAGYNEQFF	TGTGCCAGCAGCCAAGATCGCTTAGGATTAGCGGGAGCAGGGTACAATGAGCAGTTCTTC
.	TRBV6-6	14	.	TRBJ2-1	CASNSGTINNEQFF	TGTGCCAGCAATTCCGGGACAATCAACAATGAGCAGTTCTTC
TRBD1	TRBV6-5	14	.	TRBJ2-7	CASRGGQGSYEQYF	TGTGCCAGCAGAGGTGGACAGGGCTCCTACGAGCAGTACTTC
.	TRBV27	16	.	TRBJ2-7	CASSLSGGTASYEQYF	TGTGCCAGCAGTTTATCAGGGGGGACAGCTTCCTACGAGCAGTACTTC
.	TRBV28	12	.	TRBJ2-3	CASSFEGDTQYF	TGTGCCAGCAGTTTTGAGGGAGATACGCAGTATTTT
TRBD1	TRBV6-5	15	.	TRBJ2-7	CASSYTPGQGPEQYF	TGTGCCAGCAGCTACACTCCGGGACAGGGGCCCGAGCAGTACTTC
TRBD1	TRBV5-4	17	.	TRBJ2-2	CASSRGQGGTNTGELFF	TGTGCCAGCAGTCGCGGACAGGGTGGGACGAACACCGGGGAGCTGTTTTTT
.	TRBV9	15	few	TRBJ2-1	CASSGGGWAYNEQFF	TGTGCCAGCAGCGGAGGAGGATGGGCTTACAATGAGCAGTTCTTC
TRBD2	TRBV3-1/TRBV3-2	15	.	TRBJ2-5	CASSSSGALGETQYF	TGTGCCAGCAGCTCTAGCGGGGCACTGGGAGAGACCCAGTACTTC
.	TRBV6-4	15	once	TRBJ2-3	CASSENRGGIDTQYF	TGTGCCAGCAGTGAGAATCGAGGGGGAATAGATACGCAGTATTTT
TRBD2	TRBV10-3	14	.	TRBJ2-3	CAISAGLATDTQYF	TGTGCCATCAGTGCGGGACTAGCGACCGATACGCAGTATTTT
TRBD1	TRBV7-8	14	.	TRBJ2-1	CASSWTGSYNEQFF	TGTGCCAGCAGCTGGACAGGGAGCTACAATGAGCAGTTCTTC
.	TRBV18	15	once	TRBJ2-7	CASSPSAALGYEQYF	TGTGCCAGCTCACCCTCAGCGGCTCTGGGCTACGAGCAGTACTTC
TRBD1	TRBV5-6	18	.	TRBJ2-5	CASSFRAGGYQHQETQYF	TGTGCCAGCAGCTTTCGGGCAGGGGGCTATCAACATCAAGAGACCCAGTACTTC
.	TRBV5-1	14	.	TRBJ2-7	CASSLVLSSYEQYF	TGCGCCAGCAGCTTGGTATTATCCTCCTACGAGCAGTACTTC
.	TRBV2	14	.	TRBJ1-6	CASSPGHNNSPLHF	TGTGCCAGCAGTCCGGGACACAATAATTCACCCCTCCACTTT
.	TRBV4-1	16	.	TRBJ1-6	CASSQVPQVYNSPLHF	TGCGCCAGCAGCCAGGTCCCCCAGGTCTATAATTCACCCCTCCACTTT
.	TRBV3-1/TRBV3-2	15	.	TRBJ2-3	CASSQGGLGLYTQYF	TGTGCCAGCAGCCAAGGCGGATTAGGACTTTATACGCAGTATTTT
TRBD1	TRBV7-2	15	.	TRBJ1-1	CASSLAPQGGSEAFF	TGTGCCAGCAGCTTAGCGCCGCAGGGGGGTAGTGAAGCTTTCTTT
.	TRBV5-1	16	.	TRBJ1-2	CASSLGGLAANYGYTF	TGCGCCAGCAGCTTGGGGGGGCTGGCGGCTAACTATGGCTACACCTTC
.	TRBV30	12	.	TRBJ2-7	CAWEESLYEQYF	TGTGCCTGGGAGGAGAGTTTATACGAGCAGTACTTC
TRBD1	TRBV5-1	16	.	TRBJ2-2	CASSLLGTENTGELFF	TGCGCCAGCAGCTTGTTGGGGACAGAGAACACCGGGGAGCTGTTTTTT